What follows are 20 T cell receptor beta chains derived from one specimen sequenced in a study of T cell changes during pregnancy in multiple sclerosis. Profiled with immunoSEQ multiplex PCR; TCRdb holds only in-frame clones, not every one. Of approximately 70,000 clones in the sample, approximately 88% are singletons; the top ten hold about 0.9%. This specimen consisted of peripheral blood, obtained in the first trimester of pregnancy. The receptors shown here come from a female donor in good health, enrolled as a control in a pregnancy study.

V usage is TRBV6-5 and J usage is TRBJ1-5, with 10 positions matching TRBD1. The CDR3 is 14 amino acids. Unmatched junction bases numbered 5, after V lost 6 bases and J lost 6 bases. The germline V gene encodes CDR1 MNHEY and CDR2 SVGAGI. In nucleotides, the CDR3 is TGTGCCAGCAGGCTTGGACAGGGGGGTCAGCCCCAGCATTTT. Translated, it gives CASRLGQGGQPQHF.

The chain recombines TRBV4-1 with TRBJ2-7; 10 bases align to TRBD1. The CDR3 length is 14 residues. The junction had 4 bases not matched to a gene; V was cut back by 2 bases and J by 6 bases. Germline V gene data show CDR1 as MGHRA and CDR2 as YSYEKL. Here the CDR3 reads CASSQPGQGFEQYF. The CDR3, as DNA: TGCGCCAGCAGCCAACCGGGACAGGGGTTCGAGCAGTACTTC.

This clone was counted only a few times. This chain's CDR3 is CASSDRGDSSPLHF. The CDR3 DNA follows: TGTGCCAGTAGCGACAGGGGGGACAGTTCACCCCTCCACTTT. This chain joins TRBV19 and TRBJ1-6; 9 positions match TRBD1. The CDR3 covers 14 residues. Germline assignment: CDR1 LNHDA and CDR2 SQIVND (reference sequence). With 6 bases clipped from V and 9 bases from J, the junction kept 6 bases outside the gene matches. Complete variable domain (other parts from reference TRBV19 and TRBJ1-6): DGGITQSPKYLFRKEGQNVTLSCEQNLNHDAMYWYRQDPGQGLRLIYYSQIVNDFQKGDIAEGYSVSREKKESFPLTVTSAQKNPTAFYLCASSDRGDSSPLHFGNGTRLTVT.

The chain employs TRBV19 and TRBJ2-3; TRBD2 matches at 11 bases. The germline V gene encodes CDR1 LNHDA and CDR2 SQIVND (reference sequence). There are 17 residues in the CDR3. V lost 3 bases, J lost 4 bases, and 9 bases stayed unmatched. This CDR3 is CASSMGSGGAVADTQYF. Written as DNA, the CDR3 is TGTGCCAGTAGTATGGGTAGCGGGGGGGCGGTGGCAGATACGCAGTATTTT.

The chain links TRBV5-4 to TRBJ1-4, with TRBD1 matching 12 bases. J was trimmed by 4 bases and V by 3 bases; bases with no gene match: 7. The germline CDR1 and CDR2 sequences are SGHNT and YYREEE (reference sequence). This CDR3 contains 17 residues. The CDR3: CASSSPGQGAGNEKLFF. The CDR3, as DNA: TGTGCCAGCAGCTCCCCGGGACAGGGGGCTGGTAATGAAAAACTGTTTTTT.

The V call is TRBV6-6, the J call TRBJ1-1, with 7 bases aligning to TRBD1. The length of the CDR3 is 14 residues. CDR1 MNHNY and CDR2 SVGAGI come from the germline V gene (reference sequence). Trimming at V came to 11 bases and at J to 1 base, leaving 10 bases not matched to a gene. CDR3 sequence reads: CAGRRTGENTEAFF. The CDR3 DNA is TGTGCCGGGAGAAGGACAGGTGAGAACACTGAAGCTTTCTTT.

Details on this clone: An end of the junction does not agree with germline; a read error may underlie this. In nucleotides, the CDR3 is TGTGCCAGCATCCAGCAACAGGGACCCCCGCGATTC. It yields the protein CASIQQQGPPRF. V usage is TRBV2 and J usage is TRBJ2-7; a possible D gene is TRBD1 (6 bases). Germline V CDR1 and CDR2: SNHLY, FYNNEI. CDR3 length: 12 amino acids.

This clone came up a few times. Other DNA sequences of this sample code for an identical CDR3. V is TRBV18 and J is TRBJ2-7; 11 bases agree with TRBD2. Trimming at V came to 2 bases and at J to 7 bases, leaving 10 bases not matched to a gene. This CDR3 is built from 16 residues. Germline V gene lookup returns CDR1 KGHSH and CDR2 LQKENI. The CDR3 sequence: CASSPGLAGGVGEQYF. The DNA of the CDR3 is TGTGCCAGCTCACCAGGCCTAGCGGGAGGAGTGGGAGAGCAGTACTTC.

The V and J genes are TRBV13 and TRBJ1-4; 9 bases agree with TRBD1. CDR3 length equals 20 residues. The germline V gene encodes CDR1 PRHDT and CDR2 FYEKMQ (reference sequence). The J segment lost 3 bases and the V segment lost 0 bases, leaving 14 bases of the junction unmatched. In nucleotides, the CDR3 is TGTGCCAGCAGCTTAGGAATTCCCGGGACAGGGAATCCGCCTAATGAAAAACTGTTTTTT. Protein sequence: CASSLGIPGTGNPPNEKLFF.

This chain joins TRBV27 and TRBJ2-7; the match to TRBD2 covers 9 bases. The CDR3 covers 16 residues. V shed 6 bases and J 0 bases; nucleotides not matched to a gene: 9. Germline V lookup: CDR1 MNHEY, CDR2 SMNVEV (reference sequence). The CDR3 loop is CASSPTSGSLSYEQYF. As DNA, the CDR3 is TGTGCCAGCAGCCCTACTAGCGGGTCACTCTCCTACGAGCAGTACTTC.

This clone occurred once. CDR3 sequence reads: CASSLIFSGANVLTF. The CDR3 DNA follows: TGCGCCAGCAGCTTGATATTCTCTGGGGCCAACGTCCTGACTTTC. The chain has TRBV5-1 and TRBJ2-6; D is ambiguous. Germline values: CDR1 SGHRS, CDR2 YFSETQ. V dropped 1 base and J dropped 0 bases, with 5 bases sitting between them. This CDR3 spans 15 amino acids.

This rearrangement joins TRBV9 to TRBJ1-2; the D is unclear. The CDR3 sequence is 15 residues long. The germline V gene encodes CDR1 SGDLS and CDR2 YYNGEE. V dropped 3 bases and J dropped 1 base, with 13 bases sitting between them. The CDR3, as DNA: TGTGCCAGCAGCGCAACCCTGGACTTTAACTATGGCTACACCTTC. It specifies CASSATLDFNYGYTF.

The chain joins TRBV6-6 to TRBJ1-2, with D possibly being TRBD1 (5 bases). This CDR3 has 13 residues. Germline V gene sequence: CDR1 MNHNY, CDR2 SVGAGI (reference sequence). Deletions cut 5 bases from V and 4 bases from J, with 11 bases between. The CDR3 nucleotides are TGTGCCAGCAGTCCCGGCAGGGCCTATGGCTACACCTTC. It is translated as CASSPGRAYGYTF.

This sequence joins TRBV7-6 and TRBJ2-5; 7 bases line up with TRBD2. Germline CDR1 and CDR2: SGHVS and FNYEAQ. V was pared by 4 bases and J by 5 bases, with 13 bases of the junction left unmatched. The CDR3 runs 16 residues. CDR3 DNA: TGTGCCAGCAGCTCCCCTAGGGGCGGGGGTGCGGAGACCCAGTACTTC. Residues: CASSSPRGGGAETQYF. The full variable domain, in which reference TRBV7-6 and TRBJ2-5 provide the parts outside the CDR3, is GAGVSQSPRYKVTKRGQDVALRCDPISGHVSLYWYRQALGQGPEFLTYFNYEAQQDKSGLPNDRFSAERPEGSISTLTIQRTEQRDSAMYRCASSSPRGGGAETQYFGPGTRLLVL.

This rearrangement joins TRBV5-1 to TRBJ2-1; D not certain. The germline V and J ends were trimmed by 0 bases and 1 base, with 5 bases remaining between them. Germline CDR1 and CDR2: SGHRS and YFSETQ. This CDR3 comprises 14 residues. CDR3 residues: CASSLAGSYNEQFF. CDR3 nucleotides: TGCGCCAGCAGCTTGGCCGGTTCCTACAATGAGCAGTTCTTC.

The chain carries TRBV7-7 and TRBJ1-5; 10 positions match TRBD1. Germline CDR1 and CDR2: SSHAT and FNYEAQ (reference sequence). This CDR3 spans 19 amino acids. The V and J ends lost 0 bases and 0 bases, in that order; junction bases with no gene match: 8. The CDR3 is CASSLAGTGEVASNQPQHF. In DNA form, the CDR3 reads TGTGCCAGCAGCTTAGCGGGGACAGGGGAGGTTGCTAGCAATCAGCCCCAGCATTTT.

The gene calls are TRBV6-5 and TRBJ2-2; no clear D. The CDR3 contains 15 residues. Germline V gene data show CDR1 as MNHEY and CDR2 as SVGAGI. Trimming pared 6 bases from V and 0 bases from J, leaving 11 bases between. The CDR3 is CASSQDTANTGELFF. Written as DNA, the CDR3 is TGTGCCAGCAGCCAAGACACCGCGAACACCGGGGAGCTGTTTTTT.

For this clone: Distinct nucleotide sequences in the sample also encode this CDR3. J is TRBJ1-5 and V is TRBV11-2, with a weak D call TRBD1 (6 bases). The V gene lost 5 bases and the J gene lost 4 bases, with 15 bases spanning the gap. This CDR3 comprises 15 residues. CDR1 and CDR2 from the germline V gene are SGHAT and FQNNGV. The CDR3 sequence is CASSPSQGRNQPQHF. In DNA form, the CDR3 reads TGTGCCAGCAGCCCCTCACAGGGACGAAATCAGCCCCAGCATTTT.

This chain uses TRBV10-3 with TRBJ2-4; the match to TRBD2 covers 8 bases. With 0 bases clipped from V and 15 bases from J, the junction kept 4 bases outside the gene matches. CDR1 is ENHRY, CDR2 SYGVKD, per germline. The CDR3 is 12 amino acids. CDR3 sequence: CAISESAGGLYF. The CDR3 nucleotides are TGTGCCATCAGTGAGTCGGCGGGGGGCCTGTACTTC.

CDR3 bases: TGCGCCAGCAGCCGAGCCCCTTCCGGGACTAGCATCCTCGAGCAGTACTTC. Translation gives CASSRAPSGTSILEQYF. This chain joins TRBV4-3 and TRBJ2-7; 9 bases line up with TRBD2. This CDR3 contains 17 residues. V lost 4 bases and J lost 6; bases outside the gene matches: 16. The V gene's germline CDR1 is LGHNA and CDR2 YSLEER.